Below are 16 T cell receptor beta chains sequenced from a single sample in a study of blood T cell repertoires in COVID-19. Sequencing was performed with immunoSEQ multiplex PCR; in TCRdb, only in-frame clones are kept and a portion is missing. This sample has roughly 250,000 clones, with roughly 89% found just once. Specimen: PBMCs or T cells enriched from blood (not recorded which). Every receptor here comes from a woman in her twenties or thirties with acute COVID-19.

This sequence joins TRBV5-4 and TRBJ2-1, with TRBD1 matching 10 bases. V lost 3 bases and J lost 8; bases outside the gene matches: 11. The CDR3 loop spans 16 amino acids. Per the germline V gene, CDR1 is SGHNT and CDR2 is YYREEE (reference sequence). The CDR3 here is CASSYRPGQGIHEQFF. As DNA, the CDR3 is TGTGCCAGCAGCTACCGGCCGGGACAGGGGATCCATGAGCAGTTCTTC.

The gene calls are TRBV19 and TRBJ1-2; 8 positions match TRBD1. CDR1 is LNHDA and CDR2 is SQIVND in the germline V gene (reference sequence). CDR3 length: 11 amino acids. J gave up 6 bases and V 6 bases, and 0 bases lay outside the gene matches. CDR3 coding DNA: TGTGCCAGTAGGGACAGGGATGGCTACACCTTC. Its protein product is CASRDRDGYTF.

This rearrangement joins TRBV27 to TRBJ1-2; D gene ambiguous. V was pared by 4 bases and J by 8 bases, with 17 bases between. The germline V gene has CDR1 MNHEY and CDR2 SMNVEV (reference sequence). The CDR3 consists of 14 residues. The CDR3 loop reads CASSSLVPGRGYTF. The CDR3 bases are TGTGCCAGCAGTTCTCTTGTGCCAGGTCGGGGCTACACCTTC.

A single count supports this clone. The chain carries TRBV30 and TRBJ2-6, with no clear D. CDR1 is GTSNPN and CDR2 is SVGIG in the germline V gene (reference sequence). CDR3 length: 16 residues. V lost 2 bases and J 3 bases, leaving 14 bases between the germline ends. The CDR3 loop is CAWSNHESGGANVLTF. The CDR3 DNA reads TGTGCCTGGAGTAACCACGAGTCTGGTGGGGCCAACGTCCTGACTTTC.

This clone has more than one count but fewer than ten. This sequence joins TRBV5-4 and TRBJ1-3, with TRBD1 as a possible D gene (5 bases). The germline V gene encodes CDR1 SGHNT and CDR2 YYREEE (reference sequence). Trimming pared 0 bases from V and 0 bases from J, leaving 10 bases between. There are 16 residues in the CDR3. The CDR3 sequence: CASSLGGGDSGNTIYF. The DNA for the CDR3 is TGTGCCAGCAGCTTGGGGGGGGGAGACTCTGGAAACACCATATATTTT.

CDR3 sequence (DNA): TGTGCCAGCAGCGCCGGGGGGCTGAACACCGGGGAGCTGTTTTTT. This gives the protein CASSAGGLNTGELFF. The chain combines TRBV9 with TRBJ2-2, with TRBD2 as a possible D gene (7 bases). V was clipped by 3 bases and J by 1 base, with 10 bases between them. CDR1 and CDR2 (germline): SGDLS, YYNGEE. This CDR3 has 15 amino acids.

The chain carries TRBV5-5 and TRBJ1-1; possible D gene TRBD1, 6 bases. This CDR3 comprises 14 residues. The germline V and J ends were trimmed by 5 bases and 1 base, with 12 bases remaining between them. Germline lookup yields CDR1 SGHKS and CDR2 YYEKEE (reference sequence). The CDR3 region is CASSPKQGNTEAFF. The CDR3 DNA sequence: TGTGCCAGCAGTCCGAAACAGGGGAACACTGAAGCTTTCTTT.

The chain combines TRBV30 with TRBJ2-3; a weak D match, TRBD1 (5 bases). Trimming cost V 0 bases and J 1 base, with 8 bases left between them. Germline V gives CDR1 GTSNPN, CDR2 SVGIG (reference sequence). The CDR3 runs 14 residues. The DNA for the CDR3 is TGTGCCTGGAGTGTGGGGCTAGGCACAGATACGCAGTATTTT. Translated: CAWSVGLGTDTQYF.

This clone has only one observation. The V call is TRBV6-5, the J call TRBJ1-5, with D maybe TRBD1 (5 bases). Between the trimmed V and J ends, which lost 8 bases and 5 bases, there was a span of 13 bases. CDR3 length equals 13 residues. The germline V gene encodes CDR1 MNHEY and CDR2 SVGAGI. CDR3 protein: CASSRARDQPQHF. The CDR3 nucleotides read TGTGCCAGCTCCAGGGCTAGAGATCAGCCCCAGCATTTT.

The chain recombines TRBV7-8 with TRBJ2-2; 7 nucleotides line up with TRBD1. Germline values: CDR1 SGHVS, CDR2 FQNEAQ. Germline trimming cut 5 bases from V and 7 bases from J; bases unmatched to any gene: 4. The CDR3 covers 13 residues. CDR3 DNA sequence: TGTGCCAGCAGCCGGACAGGATTCGGGGAGCTGTTTTTT. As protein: CASSRTGFGELFF.

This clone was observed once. CDR3 sequence (DNA): TGTGCCAGCAGCGTCTGGGGGCTGGGGGGAAACACCATATATTTT. Its translation is CASSVWGLGGNTIYF. The V gene is TRBV9, the J gene TRBJ1-3; TRBD1 is a possible D gene (6 bases). CDR3 size: 15 residues. V dropped 2 bases and J dropped 4 bases, with 13 bases sitting between them. Germline loops: CDR1 SGDLS, CDR2 YYNGEE.

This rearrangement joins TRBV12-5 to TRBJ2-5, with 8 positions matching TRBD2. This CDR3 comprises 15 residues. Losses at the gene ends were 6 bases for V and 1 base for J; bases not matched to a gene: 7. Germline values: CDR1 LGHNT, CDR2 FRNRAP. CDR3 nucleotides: TGTGCTAGTGGGGTCGGGGGGGCCCTCCAAGAGACCCAGTACTTC. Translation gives CASGVGGALQETQYF.

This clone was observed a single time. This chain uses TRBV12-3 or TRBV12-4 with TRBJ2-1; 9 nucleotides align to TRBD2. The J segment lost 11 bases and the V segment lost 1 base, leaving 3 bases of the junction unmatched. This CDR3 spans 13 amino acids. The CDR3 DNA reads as TGTGCCAGCAGTTTAGGGCTAGCGGGAAAGCAGTTCTTC. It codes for CASSLGLAGKQFF.

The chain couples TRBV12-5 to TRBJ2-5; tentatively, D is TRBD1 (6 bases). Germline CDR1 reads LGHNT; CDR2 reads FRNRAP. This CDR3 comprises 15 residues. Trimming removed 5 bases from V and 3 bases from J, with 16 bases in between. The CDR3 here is CASGDRDNGEETQYF. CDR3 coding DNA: TGTGCTAGTGGTGACCGGGACAACGGAGAAGAGACCCAGTACTTC. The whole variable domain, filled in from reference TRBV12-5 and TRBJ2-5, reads DARVTQTPRHKVTEMGQEVTMRCQPILGHNTVFWYRQTMMQGLELLAYFRNRAPLDDSGMPKDRFSAEMPDATLATLKIQPSEPRDSAVYFCASGDRDNGEETQYFGPGTRLLVL.

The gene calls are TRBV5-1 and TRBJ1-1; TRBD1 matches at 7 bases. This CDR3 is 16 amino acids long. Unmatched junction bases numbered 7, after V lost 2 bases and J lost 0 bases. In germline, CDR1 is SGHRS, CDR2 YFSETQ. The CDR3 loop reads CASSFDRDKVNTEAFF. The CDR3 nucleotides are TGCGCCAGCAGCTTTGACAGGGACAAAGTGAACACTGAAGCTTTCTTT.

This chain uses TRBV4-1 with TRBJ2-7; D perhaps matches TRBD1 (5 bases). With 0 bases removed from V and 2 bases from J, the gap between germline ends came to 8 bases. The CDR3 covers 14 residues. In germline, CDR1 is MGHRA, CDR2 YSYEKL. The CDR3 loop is CASSQDLGAYEQYF. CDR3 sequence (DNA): TGCGCCAGCAGCCAAGATCTAGGGGCCTACGAGCAGTACTTC.